This T cell receptor (beta chain) is drawn from a study of shared clonotypes between healthy human individuals. Turning to the study itself: There were three CD4 naive, three CD4 memory, two CD8 naive and one CD8 memory plates per donor.

The assay was immunoSEQ multiplex PCR, and TCRdb's table has in-frame clones only and misses some. The sample contains roughly 1.5 million clones, approximately 98% of which appear only once. As for this clone: The antigen remains unidentified.

Per germline, CDR1 MNHEY and CDR2 SMNVEV (reference sequence). V was trimmed by 7 bases and J by 0 bases, leaving 12 bases between them. The CDR3 consists of 14 residues. Notes on the study in general: Generally, estimated richness proved larger in naive subsets than it did in memory subsets. Limitation of the genetic and exposure-history diversity represented came from the few donors. Large sequencing depth failed to make sorted-subset sequencing complete, rarefaction showed.

This chain connects TRBV27 to TRBJ1-2, with D maybe TRBD1 (5 bases). The sequence derives from a man aged 30-40 years in good health. The sequencing sample was made of naive CD4+ T cells sorted from blood. Described subset: CD45RA+ positively selected. CDR3 protein: CASKDSPANYGYTF. Here the CDR3 DNA reads TGTGCCAGCAAAGACAGCCCTGCTAACTATGGCTACACCTTC.